This record concerns one T cell receptor (beta chain) sequence. Its specificity is unknown. These data come from a study of OX40 agonist ivuxolimab in advanced cancers. Study-level results: At doses 0.1 to 3.0 mg/kg, CD4+ and CD8+ clones expanded.

Libraries were prepared by immunoSEQ multiplex PCR; TCRdb keeps only in-frame clonotypes and omits some of them. The table shows around 70,000 clones, with approximately 84% occurring only once. This TCR derives from an adult with an advanced solid tumor such as melanoma, head and neck, liver or kidney cancer. Source: CD4+ or CD8+ T cells sorted from blood, taken in a trial of the OX40 agonist ivuxolimab.

CDR3 sequence (DNA): TGTGCCAGCTCACCTTACCAAACTATGAACACTGAAGCTTTCTTT. As protein: CASSPYQTMNTEAFF. The chain joins TRBV18 to TRBJ1-1; D is uncertain. V shed 3 bases and J shed 0 bases, with 11 bases lying between them. Per germline, CDR1 KGHSH and CDR2 LQKENI. CDR3 size: 15 residues.